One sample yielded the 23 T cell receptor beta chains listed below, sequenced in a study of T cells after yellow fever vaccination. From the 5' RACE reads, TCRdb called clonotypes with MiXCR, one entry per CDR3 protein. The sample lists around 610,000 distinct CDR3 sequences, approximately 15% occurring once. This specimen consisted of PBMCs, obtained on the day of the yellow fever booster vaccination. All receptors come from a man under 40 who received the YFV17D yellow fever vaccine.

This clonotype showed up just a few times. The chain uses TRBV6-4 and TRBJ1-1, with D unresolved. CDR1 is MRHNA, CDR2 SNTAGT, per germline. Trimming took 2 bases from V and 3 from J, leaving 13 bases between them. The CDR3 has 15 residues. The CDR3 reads CASSDQGPQHTEAFF. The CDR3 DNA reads TGTGCCAGCAGTGACCAAGGGCCCCAGCACACTGAAGCTTTCTTT.

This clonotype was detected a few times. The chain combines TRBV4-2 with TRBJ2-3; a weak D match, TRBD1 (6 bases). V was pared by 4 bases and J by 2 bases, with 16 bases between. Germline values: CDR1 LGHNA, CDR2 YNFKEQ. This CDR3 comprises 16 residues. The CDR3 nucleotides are TGTGCCAGCAGCCCGGGACACCGAGCAAACACAGATACGCAGTATTTT. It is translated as CASSPGHRANTDTQYF.

This CDR3 is CASTERDGGEQFF. CDR3 bases: TGTGCCAGCACCGAGAGGGACGGTGGTGAGCAGTTCTTC. This chain links TRBV6-1 with TRBJ2-1; D is perhaps TRBD1 or TRBD2 (5 bases each). The CDR3 is made up of 13 amino acids. The V gene's germline CDR1 is MNHNS and CDR2 SASEGT. V lost 7 bases and J lost 9, with 16 bases in between.

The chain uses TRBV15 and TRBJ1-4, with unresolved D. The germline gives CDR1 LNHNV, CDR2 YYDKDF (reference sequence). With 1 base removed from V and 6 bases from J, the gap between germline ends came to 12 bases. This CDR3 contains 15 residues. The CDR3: CATSRAYGQDEKLFF. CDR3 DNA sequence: TGTGCCACCAGCAGAGCGTATGGGCAGGATGAAAAACTGTTTTTT.

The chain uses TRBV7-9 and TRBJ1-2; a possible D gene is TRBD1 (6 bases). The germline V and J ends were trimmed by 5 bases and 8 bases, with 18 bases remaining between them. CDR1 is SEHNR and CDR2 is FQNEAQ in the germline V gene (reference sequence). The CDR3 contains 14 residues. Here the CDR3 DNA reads TGTGCCAGCAGCCCAGGACAGTCCCCTTGGGGCTACACCTTC. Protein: CASSPGQSPWGYTF.

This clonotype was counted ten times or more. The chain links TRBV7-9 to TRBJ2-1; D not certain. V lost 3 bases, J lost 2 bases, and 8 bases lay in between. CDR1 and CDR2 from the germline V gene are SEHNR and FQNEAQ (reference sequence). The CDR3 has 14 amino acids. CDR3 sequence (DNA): TGTGCCAGCAGCTTCGGTCAAACCTACAATGAGCAGTTCTTC. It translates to CASSFGQTYNEQFF. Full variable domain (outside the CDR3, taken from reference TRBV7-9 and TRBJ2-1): DTGVSQNPRHKITKRGQNVTFRCDPISEHNRLYWYRQTLGQGPEFLTYFQNEAQLEKSRLLSDRFSAERPKGSFSTLEIQRTEQGDSAMYLCASSFGQTYNEQFFGPGTRLTVL.

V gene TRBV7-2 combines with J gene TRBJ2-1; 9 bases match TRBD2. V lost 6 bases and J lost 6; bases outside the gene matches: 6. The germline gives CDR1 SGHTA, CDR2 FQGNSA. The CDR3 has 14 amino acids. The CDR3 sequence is CASRDPSGVNEQFF. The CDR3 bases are TGTGCCAGCAGGGACCCTAGCGGGGTCAATGAGCAGTTCTTC.

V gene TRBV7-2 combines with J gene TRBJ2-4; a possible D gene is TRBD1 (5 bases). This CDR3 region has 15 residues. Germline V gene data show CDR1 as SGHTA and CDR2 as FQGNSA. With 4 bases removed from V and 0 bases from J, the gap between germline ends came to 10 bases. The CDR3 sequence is CASSSRQLAKNIQYF. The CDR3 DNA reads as TGTGCCAGCAGCTCCCGACAGCTAGCCAAAAACATTCAGTACTTC.

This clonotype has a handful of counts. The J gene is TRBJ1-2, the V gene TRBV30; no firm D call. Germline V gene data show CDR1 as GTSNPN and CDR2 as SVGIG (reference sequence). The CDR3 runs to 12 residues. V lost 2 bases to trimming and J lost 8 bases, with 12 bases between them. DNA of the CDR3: TGTGCCTGGAGTCGGCAGTCCCGCGGCTACACCTTC. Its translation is CAWSRQSRGYTF. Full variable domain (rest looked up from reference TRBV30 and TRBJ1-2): SQTIHQWPATLVQPVGSPLSLECTVEGTSNPNLYWYRQAAGRGLQLLFYSVGIGQISSEVPQNLSASRPQDRQFILSSKKLLLSDSGFYLCAWSRQSRGYTFGSGTRLTVV.

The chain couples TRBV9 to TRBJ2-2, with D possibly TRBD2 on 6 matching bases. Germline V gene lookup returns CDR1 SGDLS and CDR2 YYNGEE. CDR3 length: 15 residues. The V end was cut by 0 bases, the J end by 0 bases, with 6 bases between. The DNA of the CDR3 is TGTGCCAGCAGCGTAGGCGGGACGAACACCGGGGAGCTGTTTTTT. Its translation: CASSVGGTNTGELFF.

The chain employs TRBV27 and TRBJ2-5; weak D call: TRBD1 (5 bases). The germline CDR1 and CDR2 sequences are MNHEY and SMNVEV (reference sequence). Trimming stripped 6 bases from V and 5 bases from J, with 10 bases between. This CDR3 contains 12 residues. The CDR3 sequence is CASRGPGETQYF. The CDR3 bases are TGTGCCAGCAGGGGGCCTGGGGAGACCCAGTACTTC.

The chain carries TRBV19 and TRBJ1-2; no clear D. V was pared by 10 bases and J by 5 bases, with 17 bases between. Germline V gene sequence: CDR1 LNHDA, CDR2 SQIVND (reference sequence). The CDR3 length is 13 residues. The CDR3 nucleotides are TGTGCCACCTCGAGTAGGGCACTATATGGCTACACCTTC. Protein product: CATSSRALYGYTF.

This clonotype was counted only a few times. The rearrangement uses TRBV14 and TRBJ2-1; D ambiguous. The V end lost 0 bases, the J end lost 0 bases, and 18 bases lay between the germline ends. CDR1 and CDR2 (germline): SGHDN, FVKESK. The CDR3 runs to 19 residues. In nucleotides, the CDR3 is TGTGCCAGCAGCCAAGATCACCCCCTCGGCAGAAGCTCCTACAATGAGCAGTTCTTC. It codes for CASSQDHPLGRSSYNEQFF.

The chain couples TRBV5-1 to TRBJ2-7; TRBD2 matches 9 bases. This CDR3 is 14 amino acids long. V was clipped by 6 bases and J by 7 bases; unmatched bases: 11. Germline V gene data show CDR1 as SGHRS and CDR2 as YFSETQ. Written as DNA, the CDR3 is TGCGCCAGCAAGATGGCGGGAGGGCCGGGAGAGCAGTACTTC. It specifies CASKMAGGPGEQYF.

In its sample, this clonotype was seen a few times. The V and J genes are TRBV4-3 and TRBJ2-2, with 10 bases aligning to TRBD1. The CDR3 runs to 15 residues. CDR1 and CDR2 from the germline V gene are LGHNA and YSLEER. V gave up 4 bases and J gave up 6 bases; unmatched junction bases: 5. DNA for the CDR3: TGCGCCAGCAGCCCGGACAGGGGGTCCTCCGGGGAGCTGTTTTTT. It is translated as CASSPDRGSSGELFF.

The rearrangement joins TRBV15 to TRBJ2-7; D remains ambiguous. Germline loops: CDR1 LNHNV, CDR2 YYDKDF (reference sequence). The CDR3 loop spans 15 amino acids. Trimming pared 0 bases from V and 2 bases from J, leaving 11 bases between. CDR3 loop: CATSREKGLTYEQYF. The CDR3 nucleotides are TGTGCCACCAGCAGAGAAAAGGGCCTCACCTACGAGCAGTACTTC.

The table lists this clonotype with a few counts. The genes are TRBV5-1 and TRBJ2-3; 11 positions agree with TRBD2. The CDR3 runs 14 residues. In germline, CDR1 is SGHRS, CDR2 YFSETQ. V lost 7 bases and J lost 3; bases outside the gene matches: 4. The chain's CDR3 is CASGPSGRTDTQYF. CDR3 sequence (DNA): TGCGCCAGCGGACCTAGCGGGAGGACAGATACGCAGTATTTT.

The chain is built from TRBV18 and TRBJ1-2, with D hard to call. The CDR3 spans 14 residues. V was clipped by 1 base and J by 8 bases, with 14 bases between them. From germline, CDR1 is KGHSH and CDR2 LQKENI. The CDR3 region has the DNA TGTGCCAGCTCACCACAGACCCCTCCGGAAGGCTACACCTTC. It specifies CASSPQTPPEGYTF.

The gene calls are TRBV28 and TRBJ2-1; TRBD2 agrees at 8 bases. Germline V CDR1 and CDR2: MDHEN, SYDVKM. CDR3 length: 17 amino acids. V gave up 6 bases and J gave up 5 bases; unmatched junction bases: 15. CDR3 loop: CASSSRGSGNRNNEQFF. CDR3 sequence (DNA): TGTGCCAGCAGCTCCAGGGGTAGCGGGAATCGAAACAATGAGCAGTTCTTC.

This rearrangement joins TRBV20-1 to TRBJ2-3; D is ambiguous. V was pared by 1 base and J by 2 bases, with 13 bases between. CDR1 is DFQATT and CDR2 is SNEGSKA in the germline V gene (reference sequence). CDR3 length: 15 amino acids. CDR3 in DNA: TGCAGTGCTAGAGGGATGGTGGGATCCACAGATACGCAGTATTTT. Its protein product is CSARGMVGSTDTQYF.

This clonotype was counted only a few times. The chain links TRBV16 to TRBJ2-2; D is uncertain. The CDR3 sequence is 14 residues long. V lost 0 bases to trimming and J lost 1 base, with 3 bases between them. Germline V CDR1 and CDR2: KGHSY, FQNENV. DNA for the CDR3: TGTGCCAGCAGCCAATCGCAGAACACCGGGGAGCTGTTTTTT. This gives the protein CASSQSQNTGELFF.

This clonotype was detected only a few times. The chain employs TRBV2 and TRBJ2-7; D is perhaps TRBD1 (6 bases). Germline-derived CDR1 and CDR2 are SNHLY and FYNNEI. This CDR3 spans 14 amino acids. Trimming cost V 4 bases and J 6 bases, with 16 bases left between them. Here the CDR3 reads CASSGSRGISEQYF. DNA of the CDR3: TGTGCCAGCAGTGGGTCTAGGGGGATATCCGAGCAGTACTTC.

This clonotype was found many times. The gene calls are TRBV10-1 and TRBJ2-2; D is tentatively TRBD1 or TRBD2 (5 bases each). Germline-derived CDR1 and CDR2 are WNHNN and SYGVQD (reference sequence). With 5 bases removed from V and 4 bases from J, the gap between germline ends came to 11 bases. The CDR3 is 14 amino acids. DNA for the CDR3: TGCGCCAGCAGTAGAGGGGCGCCCACCGGGGAGCTGTTTTTT. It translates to CASSRGAPTGELFF.